These 2 T cell receptor beta chains originate from one sample sequenced in a study of T cells in tuberculosis. Measured with immunoSEQ multiplex PCR; TCRdb has only the in-frame clones, and not every one. The sample gives more than 35,000 clones, 90% to 95% of which show up once; roughly 6.9% is in the top ten. What was sequenced was PBMCs. The receptors come from a donor aged 10 to 29 with latent tuberculosis or without tuberculosis infection.

This sequence joins TRBV19 and TRBJ1-1; TRBD1 aligns across 8 bases. The CDR3 is 15 amino acids. V lost 7 bases and J lost 2; bases outside the gene matches: 9. Germline CDR1 and CDR2: LNHDA and SQIVND (reference sequence). The CDR3 here is CASKLTGGSNTEAFF. The CDR3 nucleotides read TGTGCCAGTAAACTCACAGGGGGATCAAACACTGAAGCTTTCTTT.

The chain combines TRBV7-9 with TRBJ2-7; a weak D match, TRBD1 (6 bases). Germline lookup yields CDR1 SEHNR and CDR2 FQNEAQ (reference sequence). The germline V and J ends were trimmed by 0 bases and 4 bases, with 10 bases remaining between them. The CDR3 totals 14 residues. The CDR3 DNA is TGTGCCAGCAGCTTAGCAAGGGGGTGGTACGAGCAGTACTTC. This encodes CASSLARGWYEQYF. Combining the CDR3 with reference TRBV7-9 and TRBJ2-7 gives the whole variable domain DTGVSQNPRHKITKRGQNVTFRCDPISEHNRLYWYRQTLGQGPEFLTYFQNEAQLEKSRLLSDRFSAERPKGSFSTLEIQRTEQGDSAMYLCASSLARGWYEQYFGPGTRLTVT.